The 18 T cell receptor beta chains presented below share a single source sample, sequenced in a study of immune heterogeneity within non-small cell lung tumors. It was a multiplex PCR that amplified TCR beta CDR3, with 32 V and 13 J primers. TCRdb itself ran the multiplex PCR reads through MiXCR, one entry per CDR3 protein. The sample yields fewer than 7,000 distinct CDR3 sequences, less than 25% seen once. For each sample, template was 600 ng of bulk tumor genomic DNA. Surgeons took several biopsies per primary tumor, spaced far apart, during surgery. The study cohort was described as untreated, and its members had newly diagnosed non-small cell lung cancer. They went on to have curative surgery. The specimen sequenced was lung tumor tissue. The receptor source for this set is a female donor with non-small cell lung cancer.

About this clonotype itself: Mismatch with germline at one junction end may stem from a read error. The chain uses TRBV6-1 and TRBJ2-1, with D uncertain. The CDR3 runs to 15 residues. Germline assignment: CDR1 MNHNS and CDR2 SASEGT. The CDR3 region has the DNA TGTGCCAGCAGCCCCCTCGGACCAATATACAATGAGCATTTCTTC. This gives the protein CASSPLGPIYNEHFF.

Notes on this clonotype: Germline and junction disagree at one end, which may indicate a read error. The J gene is TRBJ2-5, the V gene TRBV4-1; TRBD2 agrees at 9 bases. The CDR3 sequence is 21 residues long. Per germline, CDR1 MGHRA and CDR2 YSYEKL. The CDR3 protein is CAGSQEVASGIIHAHQETQYF. CDR3 DNA sequence: TGCGCCGGCAGCCAAGAAGTCGCTAGCGGGATAATACATGCTCACCAAGAGACCCAGTACTTC.

V is TRBV11-2 and J is TRBJ2-1, with D tentatively TRBD2 (6 bases). CDR3 length: 17 amino acids. Germline V gene lookup returns CDR1 SGHAT and CDR2 FQNNGV. V lost 3 bases and J lost 3, with 18 bases in between. The CDR3 reads CASSLGRDSPIYNEQFF. CDR3 DNA: TGTGCCAGCAGCTTGGGGCGGGATTCCCCTATCTACAATGAGCAGTTCTTC.

This sequence joins TRBV3-1 and TRBJ2-7; 11 bases match TRBD1. V shed 5 bases, J shed 3 bases, and the junction held 6 bases outside the gene matches. Germline loops: CDR1 LGHDT, CDR2 YNNKEL (reference sequence). This CDR3 spans 15 amino acids. The CDR3 is CASSDRDRGNYEQYF. In nucleotides, the CDR3 is TGTGCCAGCAGCGACCGGGACAGGGGGAACTACGAGCAGTACTTC.

By sample fraction, this clonotype is medium-sized (0.01 to 0.1%). The rearrangement joins TRBV28 to TRBJ1-5; D remains unclear. This CDR3 contains 15 residues. The V end lost 5 bases, the J end lost 7 bases, and 18 bases lay between the germline ends. Germline lookup yields CDR1 MDHEN and CDR2 SYDVKM. CDR3 DNA: TGTGCCAGCAGTCCCATTGATGGGGTCGGGCAGCCCCAGCATTTT. This codes for CASSPIDGVGQPQHF.

The table lists this clonotype with a few counts. The rearrangement uses TRBV29-1 and TRBJ2-1; the D gene is possibly TRBD1 (6 bases). Germline V gene lookup returns CDR1 SQVTM and CDR2 ANQGSEA. This CDR3 spans 14 amino acids. The germline V and J ends were trimmed by 6 bases and 2 bases, with 14 bases remaining between them. CDR3 bases: TGCAGCGTGGACCCAGGGGTTGCCTACAATGAGCAGTTCTTC. The encoded protein is CSVDPGVAYNEQFF.

As concerns this clonotype: At one end, the junction sequence differs from germline, possibly due to a read error. This chain joins TRBV18 and TRBJ1-4; 8 bases line up with TRBD1. Germline V gives CDR1 KGHSH, CDR2 LQKENI. The length of the CDR3 is 15 residues. The CDR3 DNA reads TGTACCAGCTCACCAGCGGGGACAGGCATTCAAAAACTGTTTTTT. This translates into CTSSPAGTGIQKLFF.

The chain combines TRBV29-1 with TRBJ2-7; weak D call: TRBD1 (5 bases). Trimming cost V 4 bases and J 5 bases, with 18 bases left between them. The CDR3 has 14 residues. CDR1 is SQVTM, CDR2 ANQGSEA, per germline. CDR3 protein: CSVGQGTRPNEQYF. CDR3 in DNA: TGCAGCGTTGGGCAGGGCACCCGGCCGAACGAGCAGTACTTC.

This clonotype was seen a handful of times. The rearrangement links TRBV12-3 or TRBV12-4 to TRBJ1-2, with D possibly being TRBD1 (5 bases). The CDR3 length is 14 residues. The V and J ends lost 0 bases and 7 bases respectively, with 12 bases between them. This CDR3 reads CASSLAGGVGGYTF. CDR3 nucleotides: TGTGCCAGCAGTTTAGCAGGAGGGGTAGGTGGCTACACCTTC.

By sample share, this clonotype is medium-sized (0.01 to 0.1%). The V gene is TRBV6-6, the J gene TRBJ1-1; D remains unclear. Germline assignment: CDR1 MNHNY and CDR2 SVGAGI (reference sequence). Trimming took off 2 bases at V and 0 bases at J, with 7 bases between the two ends. CDR3 length: 14 residues. The CDR3 nucleotides are TGTGCCAGCAGTTACGAAGGGATGAACACTGAAGCTTTCTTT. Translated, it gives CASSYEGMNTEAFF.

This clonotype occurred a few times. The chain joins TRBV5-6 to TRBJ1-1; D gene unclear. The CDR3 is 17 residues long. V gave up 0 bases and J gave up 3 bases, with 18 bases separating them. CDR1 is SGHDT, CDR2 YYEEEE, per germline. DNA of the CDR3: TGTGCCAGCAGCTTGGTATCGACACCTGCTGGTGACACTGAAGCTTTCTTT. Its translation: CASSLVSTPAGDTEAFF.

This clonotype was seen more than once but under ten times. V gene TRBV7-6 combines with J gene TRBJ2-3; no firm D call. Germline CDR1 reads SGHVS; CDR2 reads FNYEAQ. Trimming stripped 0 bases from V and 1 base from J, with 11 bases between. The CDR3 runs to 16 residues. CDR3 coding DNA: TGTGCCAGCAGCTTAGCGGTGGGTGGGGGCACAGATACGCAGTATTTT. Translation gives CASSLAVGGGTDTQYF.

Points on this clonotype: Sequence at one end of the junction differs from germline and may be a read error. This chain joins TRBV11-3 and TRBJ2-3; maybe TRBD1 (5 bases). Germline CDR1 reads SGHNT; CDR2 reads YENEEA. The CDR3 extends over 14 amino acids. The chain's CDR3 is CASSLDPVTGTQYF. The CDR3 bases are TGTGCCAGCAGCTTAGATCCAGTTACAGGTACGCAGTATTTT.

The sample holds a few counts of this clonotype. The chain couples TRBV10-3 to TRBJ1-2; unclear D gene. Germline lookup yields CDR1 ENHRY and CDR2 SYGVKD. The CDR3 covers 14 residues. V lost 4 bases and J lost 5, with 14 bases in between. In nucleotides, the CDR3 is TGTGCCATCAGTGGGGCTAGGGAAGTTTATGGCTACACCTTC. Protein: CAISGAREVYGYTF.

This clonotype is categorized as medium-sized. J is TRBJ1-1 and V is TRBV6-1, with D unresolved. CDR1 and CDR2 (germline): MNHNS, SASEGT. The CDR3 is 13 amino acids. Trimming removed 6 bases at V and 0 bases at J, with 8 bases between. CDR3 bases: TGTGCCAGCAGCTACACGCTGAACACTGAAGCTTTCTTT. This gives the protein CASSYTLNTEAFF.

This rearrangement joins TRBV28 to TRBJ1-6, with D possibly being TRBD1 (6 bases). The V end lost 8 bases, the J end lost 6 bases, and 17 bases lay between the germline ends. The germline V gene has CDR1 MDHEN and CDR2 SYDVKM. CDR3 length equals 15 residues. Here the CDR3 reads CASEGGEGPNSPLHF. Here the CDR3 DNA reads TGTGCCAGCGAAGGGGGGGAGGGTCCTAATTCACCCCTCCACTTT.

This clonotype was detected a few times. The chain links TRBV6-1 to TRBJ1-1, with D tentatively TRBD1 (5 bases). The V end was cut by 6 bases, the J end by 6 bases, with 26 bases between. Germline-derived CDR1 and CDR2 are MNHNS and SASEGT. There are 17 residues in the CDR3. Here the CDR3 DNA reads TGTGCCAGCAGGACAACTGGACACAATCGGCTTGGTCCTGAAGCTTTCTTT. Translation: CASRTTGHNRLGPEAFF.

This clonotype was detected only a few times. The chain uses TRBV18 and TRBJ1-2; 10 nucleotides align to TRBD1. This CDR3 region has 13 residues. Per the germline V gene, CDR1 is KGHSH and CDR2 is LQKENI. Trimming cost V 3 bases and J 6 bases; bases outside gene matches: 1. DNA of the CDR3: TGTGCCAGCTCACCGACAGGGGGCAATGGCTACACCTTC. This translates into CASSPTGGNGYTF.